This entry concerns a single T cell receptor beta chain. As yet, its antigen is unknown. The V and J ends lost 0 bases and 5 bases, in that order; junction bases with no gene match: 12. The CDR3 length is 18 residues. Germline V gene sequence: CDR1 MGHDK, CDR2 SYGVNS. This entry is derived from a study of shared clonotypes between healthy human individuals. Study outcomes and limitations: Measured sharing among donors was expected to vary with sequencing depth. Naive subsets tended to show greater estimated richness than memory subsets.

Researchers partitioned CD4+ cells into CD45RA+ naive and CD45RA-negative memory subsets. Libraries were prepared by immunoSEQ multiplex PCR; TCRdb keeps only in-frame clonotypes and omits some of them. The data show roughly 1,500,000 clones, 98% seen once. The material sequenced was naive CD4+ T cells sorted from blood. The subset was: CD45RA+ positively selected. This receptor was identified in a man aged 25-45 years in good health. V is TRBV25-1 and J is TRBJ2-5; 10 bases map to TRBD2. CDR3 in DNA: TGTGCCAGCAGTGAATATAGCGGTTCTAGCGGGAGTGGCGAGACCCAGTACTTC. Translated: CASSEYSGSSGSGETQYF. The variable domain in full, with the rest retrieved from reference TRBV25-1 and TRBJ2-5, is EADIYQTPRYLVIGTGKKITLECSQTMGHDKMYWYQQDPGMELHLIHYSYGVNSTEKGDLSSESTVSRIRTEHFPLTLESARPSHTSQYLCASSEYSGSSGSGETQYFGPGTRLLVL.